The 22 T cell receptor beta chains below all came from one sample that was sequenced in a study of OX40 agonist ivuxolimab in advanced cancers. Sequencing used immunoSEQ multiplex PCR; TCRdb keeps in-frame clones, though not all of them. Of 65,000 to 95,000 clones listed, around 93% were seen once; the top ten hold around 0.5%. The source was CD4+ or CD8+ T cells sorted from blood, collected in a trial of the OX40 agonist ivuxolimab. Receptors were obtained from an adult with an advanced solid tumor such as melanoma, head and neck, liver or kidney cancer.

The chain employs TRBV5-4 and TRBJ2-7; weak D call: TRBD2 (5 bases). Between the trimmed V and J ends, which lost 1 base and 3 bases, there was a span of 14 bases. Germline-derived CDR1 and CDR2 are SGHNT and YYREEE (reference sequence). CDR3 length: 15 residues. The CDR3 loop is CASSLRASSLYEQYF. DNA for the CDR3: TGTGCCAGCAGCTTGAGGGCTAGCTCCCTCTACGAGCAGTACTTC.

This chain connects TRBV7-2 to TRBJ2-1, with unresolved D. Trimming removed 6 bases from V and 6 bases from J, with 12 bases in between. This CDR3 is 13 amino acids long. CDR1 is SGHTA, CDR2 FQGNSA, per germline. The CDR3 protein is CASSFGPGNEQFF. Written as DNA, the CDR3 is TGTGCCAGCAGTTTCGGTCCCGGCAATGAGCAGTTCTTC. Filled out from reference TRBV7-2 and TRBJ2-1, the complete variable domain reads GAGVSQSPSNKVTEKGKDVELRCDPISGHTALYWYRQSLGQGLEFLIYFQGNSAPDKSGLPSDRFSAERTGGSVSTLTIQRTQQEDSAVYLCASSFGPGNEQFFGPGTRLTVL.

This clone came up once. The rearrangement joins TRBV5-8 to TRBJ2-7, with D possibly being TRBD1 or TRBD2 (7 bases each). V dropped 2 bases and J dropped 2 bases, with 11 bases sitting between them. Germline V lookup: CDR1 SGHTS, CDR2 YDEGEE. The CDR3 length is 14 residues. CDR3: CASSFRGGTYEQYF. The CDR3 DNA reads TGTGCCAGCAGCTTCAGGGGGGGAACCTACGAGCAGTACTTC.

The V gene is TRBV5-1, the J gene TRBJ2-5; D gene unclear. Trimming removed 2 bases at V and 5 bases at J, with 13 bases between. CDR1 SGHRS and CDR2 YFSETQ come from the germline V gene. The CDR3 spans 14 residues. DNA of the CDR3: TGCGCCAGCAGCTTCTCCGTCCCACCCGAGACCCAGTACTTC. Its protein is CASSFSVPPETQYF.

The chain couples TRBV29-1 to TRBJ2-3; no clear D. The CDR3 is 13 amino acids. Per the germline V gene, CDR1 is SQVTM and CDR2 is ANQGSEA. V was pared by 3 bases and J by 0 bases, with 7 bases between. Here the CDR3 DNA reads TGCAGCGTTGACTTTGAAAGCACAGATACGCAGTATTTT. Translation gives CSVDFESTDTQYF.

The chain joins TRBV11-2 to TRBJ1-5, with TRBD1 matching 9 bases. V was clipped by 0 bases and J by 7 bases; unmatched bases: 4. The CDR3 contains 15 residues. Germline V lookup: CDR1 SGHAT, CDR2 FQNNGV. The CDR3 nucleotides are TGTGCCAGCAGCTTAGAACAGGGGGCGCCCCAGCCCCAGCATTTT. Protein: CASSLEQGAPQPQHF. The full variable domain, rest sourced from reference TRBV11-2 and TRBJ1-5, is EAGVAQSPRYKIIEKRQSVAFWCNPISGHATLYWYQQILGQGPKLLIQFQNNGVVDDSQLPKDRFSAERLKGVDSTLKIQPAKLEDSAVYLCASSLEQGAPQPQHFGDGTRLSIL.

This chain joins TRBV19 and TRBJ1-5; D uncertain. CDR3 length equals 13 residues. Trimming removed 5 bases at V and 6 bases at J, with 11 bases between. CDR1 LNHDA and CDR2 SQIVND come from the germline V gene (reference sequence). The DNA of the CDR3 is TGTGCCAGTAGTGATCGGGTGTCTCAGCCCCAGCATTTT. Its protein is CASSDRVSQPQHF.

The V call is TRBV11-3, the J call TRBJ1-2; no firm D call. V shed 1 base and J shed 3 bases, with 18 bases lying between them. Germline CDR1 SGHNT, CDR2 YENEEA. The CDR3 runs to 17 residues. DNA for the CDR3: TGTGCCAGCAGCTTAGTCAGCTTGTCCCGGGGAGACTATGGCTACACCTTC. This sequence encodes CASSLVSLSRGDYGYTF.

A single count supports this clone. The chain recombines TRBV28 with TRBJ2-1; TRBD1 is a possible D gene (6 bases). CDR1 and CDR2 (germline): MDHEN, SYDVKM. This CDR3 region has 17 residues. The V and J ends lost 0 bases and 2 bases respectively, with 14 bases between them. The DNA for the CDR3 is TGTGCCAGCAGTTTATGGATCAGGGGAAATCCCTACAATGAGCAGTTCTTC. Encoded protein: CASSLWIRGNPYNEQFF.

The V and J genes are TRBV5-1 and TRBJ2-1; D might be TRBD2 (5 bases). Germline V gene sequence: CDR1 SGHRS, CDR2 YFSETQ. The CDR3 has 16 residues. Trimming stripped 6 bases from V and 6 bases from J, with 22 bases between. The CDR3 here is CASTPGLPNPSNEQFF. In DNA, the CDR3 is TGCGCCAGCACCCCCGGACTCCCCAACCCTTCCAATGAGCAGTTCTTC. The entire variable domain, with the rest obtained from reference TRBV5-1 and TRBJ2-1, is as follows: KAGVTQTPRYLIKTRGQQVTLSCSPISGHRSVSWYQQTPGQGLQFLFEYFSETQRNKGNFPGRFSGRQFSNSRSEMNVSTLELGDSALYLCASTPGLPNPSNEQFFGPGTRLTVL.

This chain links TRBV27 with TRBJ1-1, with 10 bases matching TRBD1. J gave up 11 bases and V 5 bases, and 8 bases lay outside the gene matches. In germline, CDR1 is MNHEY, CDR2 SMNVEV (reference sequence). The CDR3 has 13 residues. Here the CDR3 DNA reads TGTGCCAGCAGTAGGGACAGGGGCTTAATGGCTTTCTTT. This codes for CASSRDRGLMAFF.

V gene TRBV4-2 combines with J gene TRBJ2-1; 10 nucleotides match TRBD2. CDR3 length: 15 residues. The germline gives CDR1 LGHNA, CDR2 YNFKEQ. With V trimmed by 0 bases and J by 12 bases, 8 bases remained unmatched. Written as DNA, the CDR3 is TGTGCCAGCAGCCAAGATGTCGCTAGCGGGAGACGGCAGTTCTTC. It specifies CASSQDVASGRRQFF.

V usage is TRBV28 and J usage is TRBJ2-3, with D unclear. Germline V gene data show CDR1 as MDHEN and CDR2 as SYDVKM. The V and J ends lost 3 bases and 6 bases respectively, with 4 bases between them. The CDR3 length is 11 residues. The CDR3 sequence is CASSFFDTQYF. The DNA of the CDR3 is TGTGCCAGCAGTTTTTTCGATACGCAGTATTTT.

In nucleotides, the CDR3 is TGTGCCAGCAGTCCGAGGCCCAGAGGCGAGCAGTACTTC. It translates to CASSPRPRGEQYF. The chain is built from TRBV2 and TRBJ2-7; D remains unclear. The germline CDR1 and CDR2 sequences are SNHLY and FYNNEI. Between the trimmed V and J ends, which lost 5 bases and 6 bases, there was a span of 14 bases. The CDR3 loop spans 13 amino acids.

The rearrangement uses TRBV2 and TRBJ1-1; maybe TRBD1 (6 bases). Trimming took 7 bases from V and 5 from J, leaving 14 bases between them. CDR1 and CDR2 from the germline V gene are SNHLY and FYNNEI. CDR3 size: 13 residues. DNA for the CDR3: TGTGCCAGCAAGGACAGTGGAGTTACTGAAGCTTTCTTT. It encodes CASKDSGVTEAFF.

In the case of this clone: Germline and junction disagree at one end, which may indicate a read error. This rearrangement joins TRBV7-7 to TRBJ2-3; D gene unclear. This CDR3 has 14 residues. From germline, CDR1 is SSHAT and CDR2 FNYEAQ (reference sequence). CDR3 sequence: CASSLDALGDTQYF. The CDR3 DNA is TGTGCTAGCAGCTTAGACGCACTTGGAGATACGCAGTATTTT.

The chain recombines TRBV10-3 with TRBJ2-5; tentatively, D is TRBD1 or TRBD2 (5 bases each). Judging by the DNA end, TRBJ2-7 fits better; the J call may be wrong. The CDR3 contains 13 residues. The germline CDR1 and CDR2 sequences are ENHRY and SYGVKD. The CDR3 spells CAIGTRSPYEQYF. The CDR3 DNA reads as TGTGCCATAGGGACCCGATCCCCCTACGAGCAGTACTTC.

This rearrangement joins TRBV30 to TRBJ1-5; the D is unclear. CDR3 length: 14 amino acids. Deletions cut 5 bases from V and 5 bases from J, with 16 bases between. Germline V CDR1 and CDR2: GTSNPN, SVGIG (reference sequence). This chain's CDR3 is CAWGRITEHQPQHF. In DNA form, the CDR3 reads TGTGCCTGGGGGAGGATCACCGAGCATCAGCCCCAGCATTTT.

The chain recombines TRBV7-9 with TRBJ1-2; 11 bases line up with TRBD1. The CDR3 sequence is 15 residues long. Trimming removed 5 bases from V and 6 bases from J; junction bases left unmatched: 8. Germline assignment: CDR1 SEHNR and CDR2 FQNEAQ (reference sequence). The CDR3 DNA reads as TGTGCCAGCAGCCCGTGGACAGGGGGCGTTGATGGCTACACCTTC. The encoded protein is CASSPWTGGVDGYTF.

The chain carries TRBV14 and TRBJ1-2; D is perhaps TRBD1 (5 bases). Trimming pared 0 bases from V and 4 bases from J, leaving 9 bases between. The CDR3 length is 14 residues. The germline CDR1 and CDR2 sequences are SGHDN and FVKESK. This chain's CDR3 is CASSQDLGVYGYTF. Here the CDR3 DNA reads TGTGCCAGCAGCCAAGATCTGGGGGTCTATGGCTACACCTTC.

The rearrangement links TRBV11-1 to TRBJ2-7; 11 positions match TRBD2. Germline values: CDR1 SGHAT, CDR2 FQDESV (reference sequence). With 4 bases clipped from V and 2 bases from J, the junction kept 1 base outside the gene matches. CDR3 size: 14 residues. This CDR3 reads CASSSTSGAYEQYF. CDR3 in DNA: TGTGCCAGCAGCTCGACTAGCGGGGCCTACGAGCAGTACTTC.

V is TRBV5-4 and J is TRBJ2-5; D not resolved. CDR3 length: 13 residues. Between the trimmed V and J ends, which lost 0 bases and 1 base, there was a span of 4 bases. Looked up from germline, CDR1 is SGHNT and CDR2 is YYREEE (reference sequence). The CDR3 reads CASSLGLQETQYF. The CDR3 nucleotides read TGTGCCAGCAGCTTGGGACTCCAAGAGACCCAGTACTTC.